One and the same sample provided the 2 T cell receptor beta chains below, sequenced in a study of T cell changes during pregnancy in multiple sclerosis. TCRdb's copy holds only in-frame clones and misses some; the assay was immunoSEQ multiplex PCR. The sample has tens of thousands of clones, 92% seen once; the top ten hold about 0.21%. The material sequenced was CD4+ T cells from peripheral blood mononuclear cells, taken in the second trimester of pregnancy. These receptors were obtained from a female donor with multiple sclerosis, enrolled in a pregnancy study.

This clone was detected once. The chain has TRBV27 and TRBJ1-5; D is perhaps TRBD1 (6 bases). V was trimmed by 6 bases and J by 3 bases, leaving 15 bases between them. The CDR3 length is 15 residues. CDR1 is MNHEY, CDR2 SMNVEV, per germline (reference sequence). Here the CDR3 DNA reads TGTGCCAGCAGCCCTCGGCAGGGGTACAATCAGCCCCAGCATTTT. Translated: CASSPRQGYNQPQHF.

Points on this clone: An end of the junction does not agree with germline; a read error may underlie this. The gene calls are TRBV19 and TRBJ1-4, with D possibly matching TRBD1 (5 bases). This CDR3 has 14 residues. Per the germline V gene, CDR1 is LNHDA and CDR2 is SQIVND (reference sequence). In DNA, the CDR3 is TGTGTCAGTAGTTTGCAGGCGGGGGACGAAAAACTGTTTTTT. Protein product: CVSSLQAGDEKLFF.